These 8 T cell receptor beta chains share one sample of origin, sequenced in a study of T cell repertoires in cytomegalovirus infection (dated by TCRdb to between 2019 and 2020). No antigen has been assigned to these receptors. The sample was run on an Illumina HiSeq 1500. TCRdb ran its own pipeline on the public reads, namely fastp trimming at Q25 and MiXCR clone calling, and kept in-frame beta chains. Each entry merges the rows of one CDR3 protein and shows their most common DNA and genes. Counted in this sample were fewer than 950,000 distinct CDR3 sequences; 32% of them appeared once. The top ten hold under 15% of the sample. The intended sense of this specimen's treatment or condition label: in vitro stimulation with specific CMV peptide epitopes to enrich CMV-specific T cells. The material was cultured CD8+ T cells from PBMCs, obtained from culture after CMV antigen stimulation. Receptor source: a human donor in good health (CMV status not recorded). Some clones in this sample may be carry-over from other donors' samples.

There are many counts of this clonotype. This rearrangement joins TRBV7-2 to TRBJ2-1, with TRBD1 matching 11 bases. Germline V CDR1 and CDR2: SGHTA, FQGNSA. The CDR3 runs 17 residues. The trim removed 3 bases at V and 4 bases at J, leaving 8 bases unmatched. In DNA, the CDR3 is TGTGCCAGCAGCTTCCTCTCCGGGACAGGGGGATACAATGAGCAGTTCTTC. Its translation is CASSFLSGTGGYNEQFF.

This chain uses TRBV6-4 with TRBJ1-2, with D perhaps TRBD1 (6 bases). Germline V gene lookup returns CDR1 MRHNA and CDR2 SNTAGT. V lost 0 bases, J lost 2 bases, and 10 bases lay in between. The CDR3 loop spans 15 amino acids. CDR3 nucleotide sequence: TGTGCCAGCAGTGACTCGACACAGGGAAACTATGGCTACACCTTC. This gives the protein CASSDSTQGNYGYTF.

This chain uses TRBV2 with TRBJ2-1; 9 bases agree with TRBD2. The germline CDR1 and CDR2 sequences are SNHLY and FYNNEI. The V and J ends lost 11 bases and 12 bases, in that order; junction bases with no gene match: 23. CDR3 length: 16 residues. CDR3 region: CACITERGALRWGQFF. The DNA of the CDR3 is TGTGCCTGCATTACGGAGCGGGGGGCCCTTCGGTGGGGGCAGTTCTTC.

This clonotype was recorded many times. This sequence joins TRBV7-8 and TRBJ1-1, with D hard to call. V shed 5 bases and J shed 3 bases, with 16 bases lying between them. CDR3 length equals 15 residues. The germline V gene encodes CDR1 SGHVS and CDR2 FQNEAQ. As DNA, the CDR3 is TGTGCCAGCAGCCTTCAGGAGGTGGCATACACTGAAGCTTTCTTT. It encodes CASSLQEVAYTEAFF.

This clonotype was observed a few times. This rearrangement joins TRBV7-4 to TRBJ1-6; weak D call: TRBD1 (5 bases). V was trimmed by 1 base and J by 10 bases, leaving 26 bases between them. Germline V CDR1 and CDR2: SGHVT, SQSDAQ. The CDR3 is 19 residues long. CDR3 region: CASSLGGPFSLLLRSPLHF. The CDR3 bases are TGTGCCAGCAGCTTAGGGGGCCCGTTTTCACTACTGTTGAGGTCACCCCTCCACTTT.

This clonotype was counted between two and nine times. The genes are TRBV7-9 and TRBJ1-6; unclear D gene. The CDR3 length is 14 residues. The germline gives CDR1 SEHNR, CDR2 FQNEAQ (reference sequence). Trimming left V 0 bases short and J 8 bases short, with 8 bases between. DNA for the CDR3: TGTGCCAGCAGCTTAGCGAATCCTTATTCACCCCTCCACTTT. As protein: CASSLANPYSPLHF.

The chain employs TRBV27 and TRBJ1-5; D remains ambiguous. Germline V CDR1 and CDR2: MNHEY, SMNVEV (reference sequence). The CDR3 has 15 amino acids. V lost 5 bases and J lost 0, with 11 bases in between. CDR3 sequence reads: CASSPSPASNQPQHF. CDR3 bases: TGTGCCAGCAGTCCCAGCCCAGCTAGCAATCAGCCCCAGCATTTT.

This clonotype was counted between two and nine times. The rearrangement joins TRBV6-2 or TRBV6-3 to TRBJ2-3; TRBD2 matches at 10 bases. The germline CDR1 and CDR2 sequences are MNHEY and SVGEGT. The ends lost 0 bases at V and 2 bases at J; junction bases unmatched: 5. The CDR3 loop spans 17 amino acids. This chain's CDR3 is CASSYSKGTSDTDTQYF. The CDR3 DNA follows: TGTGCCAGCAGTTACTCGAAAGGGACTAGCGACACAGATACGCAGTATTTT.